The TCR beta chain described here comes from a study of a mutant IDH1 vaccine in newly diagnosed glioma. Study details: Patients under treatment included about 60% males and around 38% females and had a mean age of around 40 years. It was radiotherapy, temozolomide, or both that patients received previously, with most receiving both.

Time point in this sample: baseline, week 1 (first vaccination visit). As to treatment: pre-vaccination baseline after standard-of-care therapy. As regards this clone: Its specificity is not known.

Notes on the study in general: Pseudoprogression apparently lacked any relation to changes in top peripheral T cell clonotypes. Among patients, around 93% showed immune responses induced by the vaccine.

The germline V gene encodes CDR1 MNHEY and CDR2 SVGAGI. V was clipped by 5 bases and J by 4 bases, with 9 bases between them. The CDR3 totals 13 residues. Clones were sequenced by immunoSEQ multiplex PCR, and TCRdb holds only the in-frame ones, with some missing. The sample lists about 92,000 clones, 80% to 90% occurring once. This material consisted of PBMCs, taken from a glioma patient treated with radiotherapy, temozolomide or both. The TCR originated in a woman aged 50 to 65 with glioma. This rearrangement joins TRBV6-5 to TRBJ1-5; D is unresolved. The CDR3 loop is CASSRTENQPQHF. The DNA for the CDR3 is TGTGCCAGCAGTCGGACGGAAAATCAGCCCCAGCATTTT.